This T cell receptor (beta chain) was found in a study of cytomegalovirus exposure and HLA in healthy donors. Regarding donors, all were healthy bone marrow donors. Germline CDR1 reads MNHNY; CDR2 reads SVGAGI (reference sequence). The CDR3 is made up of 14 amino acids. With regard to this clone: Its antigen is currently unknown. One end of the junction does not line up with germline, which may come from a read error.

Broader study findings: Reports indicate that TCR beta sequences accurately predicted the HLA-A and HLA-B alleles of most subjects.

The PCR had 60 Vbeta and 13 Jbeta primers. Sequencing was performed with immunoSEQ multiplex PCR; in TCRdb, only in-frame clones are kept and a portion is missing. The sample has some 160,000 clones, around 79% seen once; the top ten hold 1.7%. The source material was PBMCs. This clonotype was sampled from a woman aged 25 to 39 in good health and CMV-seronegative. The chain uses TRBV6-6 and TRBJ1-3, with D possibly matching TRBD1 (6 bases). The CDR3 loop is CTSRPQGTGNTIYF. In DNA form, the CDR3 reads TGTACCAGCAGGCCACAGGGAACTGGAAACACCATATATTTT.